This entry lists 14 T cell receptor beta chains sequenced from one sample in a study of blood T cell repertoires in COVID-19. Generated by immunoSEQ multiplex PCR, the TCRdb table keeps only in-frame clones and is missing some. Here the sample spans 250,000 or so clones, approximately 83% being singletons. Source material: PBMCs or T cells enriched from blood (not recorded which). The receptors derive from a man aged 45 to 65 who had recovered from COVID-19.

The chain recombines TRBV12-3 or TRBV12-4 with TRBJ2-7; possible D gene TRBD1, 6 bases. The CDR3 length is 13 residues. Between the trimmed V and J ends, which lost 7 bases and 7 bases, there was a span of 17 bases. The DNA for the CDR3 is TGTGCCAGCACTCCCACCACTAGGGGGGAGCAGTACTTC. This translates into CASTPTTRGEQYF.

The J gene is TRBJ1-6, the V gene TRBV28; TRBD1 matches at 7 bases. CDR1 is MDHEN, CDR2 SYDVKM, per germline. The J segment lost 9 bases and the V segment lost 7 bases, leaving 12 bases of the junction unmatched. CDR3 size: 15 residues. DNA of the CDR3: TGTGCCAGCAAAGGGTCGACAGGGATAATTTCACCCCTCCACTTT. It is translated as CASKGSTGIISPLHF.

The CDR3 here is CASSENPGSQYF. In DNA form, the CDR3 reads TGCGCCAGCAGTGAGAATCCGGGGTCGCAGTATTTT. This chain joins TRBV10-1 and TRBJ2-3, with TRBD2 as a possible D gene (5 bases). The CDR3 totals 12 residues. Trimming cost V 2 bases and J 10 bases, with 10 bases left between them. Germline V CDR1 and CDR2: WNHNN, SYGVQD (reference sequence).

V is TRBV5-6 and J is TRBJ1-2; 9 bases agree with TRBD1. Germline V lookup: CDR1 SGHDT, CDR2 YYEEEE. This CDR3 has 17 amino acids. Unmatched junction bases numbered 12, after V lost 4 bases and J lost 2 bases. DNA for the CDR3: TGTGCCAGCAGCCCAACCACCGGGACAGGGAACAACTATGGCTACACCTTC. It encodes CASSPTTGTGNNYGYTF. Full variable domain (outside the CDR3, taken from reference TRBV5-6 and TRBJ1-2): DAGVTQSPTHLIKTRGQQVTLRCSPKSGHDTVSWYQQALGQGPQFIFQYYEEEERQRGNFPDRFSGHQFPNYSSELNVNALLLGDSALYLCASSPTTGTGNNYGYTFGSGTRLTVV.

The V gene is TRBV12-3 or TRBV12-4, the J gene TRBJ2-7; maybe TRBD1 (5 bases). This CDR3 has 13 residues. V was pared by 2 bases and J by 8 bases, with 13 bases between. DNA of the CDR3: TGTGCCAGCAGTTTAAGCAGGGATGGTAAGCAGTACTTC. This encodes CASSLSRDGKQYF.

The CDR3 bases are TGTGCCAGCAGTGAAAGATCTGGGGGGGGCGGAAACACCATATATTTT. Amino acids: CASSERSGGGGNTIYF. The rearrangement joins TRBV25-1 to TRBJ1-3; D may be TRBD1 (6 bases). The CDR3 extends over 16 amino acids. V dropped 2 bases and J dropped 4 bases, with 15 bases sitting between them. Germline assignment: CDR1 MGHDK and CDR2 SYGVNS.

V gene TRBV3-1 (or the pseudogene TRBV3-2) combines with J gene TRBJ2-1; TRBD2 matches at 9 bases. The CDR3 loop spans 17 amino acids. Germline trimming cut 0 bases from V and 7 bases from J; bases unmatched to any gene: 10. Germline CDR1 is LGHDT and CDR2 is YNNKEL (reference sequence). This CDR3 is CASSQDLEREEENEQFF. In DNA form, the CDR3 reads TGTGCCAGCAGCCAAGATCTCGAGCGGGAGGAGGAGAATGAGCAGTTCTTC.

The chain has TRBV2 and TRBJ2-5, with 9 bases lining up with TRBD1. CDR3 length equals 12 residues. Germline V gene sequence: CDR1 SNHLY, CDR2 FYNNEI. Trimming cost V 6 bases and J 9 bases; bases outside gene matches: 5. The CDR3 region has the DNA TGTGCCAGCAGCGACGGGACAGGGCCCCAGTACTTC. Its translation is CASSDGTGPQYF.

The chain is built from TRBV24-1 and TRBJ2-5, with 11 bases aligning to TRBD1. Germline-derived CDR1 and CDR2 are KGHDR and SFDVKD. V gave up 4 bases and J gave up 5 bases; unmatched junction bases: 8. The CDR3 runs 16 residues. The CDR3 reads CATSDPPGQGVETQYF. As DNA, the CDR3 is TGTGCCACCAGTGACCCGCCGGGACAGGGGGTTGAGACCCAGTACTTC.

This chain connects TRBV7-2 to TRBJ2-7; 8 bases agree with TRBD2. V was pared by 2 bases and J by 3 bases, with 0 bases of the junction left unmatched. Looked up from germline, CDR1 is SGHTA and CDR2 is FQGNSA. This CDR3 is built from 13 residues. The CDR3 sequence: CASSLTSGYEQYF. CDR3 nucleotides: TGTGCCAGCAGCTTAACTAGCGGCTACGAGCAGTACTTC.

This clone was recorded a few times. One end of the junction is discordant with germline, which a read error may explain. This chain links TRBV7-7 with TRBJ2-3; no clear D gene. The CDR3 is made up of 13 amino acids. Looked up from germline, CDR1 is SSHAT and CDR2 is FNYEAQ (reference sequence). The CDR3 loop is CASSFTFTDTQYF. Here the CDR3 DNA reads TGTGCTAGCAGCTTCACTTTCACAGATACGCAGTATTTT.

V is TRBV11-2 and J is TRBJ2-1, with TRBD2 as a possible D gene (5 bases). The V gene lost 5 bases and the J gene lost 5 bases, with 25 bases spanning the gap. Germline V CDR1 and CDR2: SGHAT, FQNNGV. CDR3 size: 18 residues. The CDR3 coding sequence is TGTGCCAGCAGCCCCCTCCCCGTGGTGGGATTCGGGGACAATGAGCAGTTCTTC. It translates to CASSPLPVVGFGDNEQFF. The variable domain in full, with the rest retrieved from reference TRBV11-2 and TRBJ2-1, is EAGVAQSPRYKIIEKRQSVAFWCNPISGHATLYWYQQILGQGPKLLIQFQNNGVVDDSQLPKDRFSAERLKGVDSTLKIQPAKLEDSAVYLCASSPLPVVGFGDNEQFFGPGTRLTVL.

The J gene is TRBJ2-5, the V gene TRBV11-3; the match to TRBD1 covers 11 bases. With V trimmed by 4 bases and J by 5 bases, 9 bases remained unmatched. Germline loops: CDR1 SGHNT, CDR2 YENEEA. The CDR3 has 16 amino acids. CDR3 DNA sequence: TGTGCCAGCAGCTACCCCAGGACAGGGGGCGTGGAGACCCAGTACTTC. Translation: CASSYPRTGGVETQYF. The entire variable domain, with the rest obtained from reference TRBV11-3 and TRBJ2-5, is as follows: EAGVVQSPRYKIIEKKQPVAFWCNPISGHNTLYWYLQNLGQGPELLIRYENEEAVDDSQLPKDRFSAERLKGVDSTLKIQPAELGDSAVYLCASSYPRTGGVETQYFGPGTRLLVL.

About this clone: One end of the junction does not line up with germline, which may come from a read error. This rearrangement joins TRBV5-1 to TRBJ1-4; TRBD1 matches 12 bases. This CDR3 is built from 18 residues. The germline gives CDR1 SGHRS, CDR2 YFSETQ. The CDR3, as DNA: TGCGCCAACAGCTTAGGGGACAGGGGGCCTTTAGCTAATGAAAAACTGTTTTTT. Translation: CANSLGDRGPLANEKLFF.